Given below is one T cell receptor beta chain in context. This entry comes from a study of blood T cell repertoires in COVID-19. About the research overall: From the United States, Italy and Spain came samples of acute and convalescent COVID-19. The analysed material was cDNA or gDNA that came from T cells, B-cell-depleted T cells, or PBMCs.

The CDR3 totals 11 residues. The germline gives CDR1 SGHVS, CDR2 FQNEAQ. Trimming cost V 5 bases and J 1 base, with 3 bases left between them. Original processing methods: Amplification of reference gene primers was used by the study to estimate nucleated cell counts. Method: immunoSEQ multiplex PCR; TCRdb's copy keeps in-frame clones and lacks some. Clonal size and the V and J genes are those of that table, whereas D and trimming came from the DNA. Of 200,000 to 250,000 clones in the sample, around nine tenths were seen once. Sample: peripheral blood. This TCR was recovered from a man between 60 and 75 years old who had recovered from COVID-19. The genes are TRBV7-8 and TRBJ2-7; D remains unclear. The CDR3 nucleotides read TGTGCCAGCAGCCCATCCTACGAGCAGTACTTC. This sequence encodes CASSPSYEQYF. Variable domain in full (rest from reference TRBV7-8 and TRBJ2-7): GAGVSQSPRYKVAKRGQDVALRCDPISGHVSLFWYQQALGQGPEFLTYFQNEAQLDKSGLPSDRFFAERPEGSVSTLKIQRTQQEDSAVYLCASSPSYEQYFGPGTRLTVT.